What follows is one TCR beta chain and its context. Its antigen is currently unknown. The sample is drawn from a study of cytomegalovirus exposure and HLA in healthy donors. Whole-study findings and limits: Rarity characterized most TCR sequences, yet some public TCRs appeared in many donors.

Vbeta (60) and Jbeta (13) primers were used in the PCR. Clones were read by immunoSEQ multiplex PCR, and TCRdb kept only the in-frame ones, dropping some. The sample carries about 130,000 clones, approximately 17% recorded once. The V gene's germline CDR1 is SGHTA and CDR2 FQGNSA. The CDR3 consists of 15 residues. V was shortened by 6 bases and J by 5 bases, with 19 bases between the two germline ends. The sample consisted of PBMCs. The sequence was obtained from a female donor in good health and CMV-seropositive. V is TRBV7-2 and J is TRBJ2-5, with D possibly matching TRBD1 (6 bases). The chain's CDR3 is CASSLSSGVRETQYF. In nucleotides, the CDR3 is TGTGCCAGCAGTCTAAGCTCAGGGGTTCGGGAGACCCAGTACTTC.